This passage covers 30 T cell receptor beta chains from one sample sequenced in a study of blood T cells in healthy people across ages. With a J-beta primer mix and a sample-barcoded 5' primer, a second PCR ran about 7 to 11 cycles. TCRdb independently ran MiXCR on the 5' RACE reads; one entry per CDR3 protein. The sample has 800,000 to 950,000 distinct CDR3 sequences, 25% to 30% seen once. The sample was also linked to a second study, of T cells of mothers and their children.

The sequenced sample was blood. The origin of the receptors is a woman in her thirties or forties in good health.

The V and J genes are TRBV7-9 and TRBJ1-2; D not certain. Germline-derived CDR1 and CDR2 are SEHNR and FQNEAQ (reference sequence). The CDR3 spans 13 residues. Trimming pared 5 bases from V and 7 bases from J, leaving 14 bases between. CDR3 DNA: TGTGCCAGCAGCGGTCAAAATACAGTTGGCTACACCTTC. Translating gives CASSGQNTVGYTF.

This clonotype was observed many times. The DNA of the CDR3 is TGCGCCAGCAGCCAACGGGGTAACGAGCAGTACTTC. Translated: CASSQRGNEQYF. J is TRBJ2-7 and V is TRBV4-1; the D gene is possibly TRBD2 (5 bases). The ends were cut back, 2 bases at V and 5 bases at J, with 7 bases in the middle. This CDR3 is built from 12 residues. Germline V gene lookup returns CDR1 MGHRA and CDR2 YSYEKL.

The rearrangement joins TRBV29-1 to TRBJ2-7, with 10 nucleotides matching TRBD1. The CDR3 extends over 14 amino acids. Germline trimming cut 3 bases from V and 7 bases from J; bases unmatched to any gene: 9. Looked up from germline, CDR1 is SQVTM and CDR2 is ANQGSEA. This CDR3 is CSVDPGQGKREQYF. DNA of the CDR3: TGCAGCGTTGATCCGGGACAGGGGAAAAGGGAGCAGTACTTC.

This chain links TRBV20-1 with TRBJ2-2; weak D call: TRBD1 (6 bases). Germline V lookup: CDR1 DFQATT, CDR2 SNEGSKA (reference sequence). The germline V and J ends were trimmed by 1 base and 6 bases, with 9 bases remaining between them. The CDR3 contains 13 residues. The CDR3 spells CSARVDRPGELFF. Written as DNA, the CDR3 is TGCAGTGCTAGAGTCGACAGGCCCGGGGAGCTGTTTTTT.

Turning to this clonotype: This may be a read error: a much more frequent sequence differs by one nucleotide. V usage is TRBV7-8 and J usage is TRBJ1-1; D remains unclear. Germline loops: CDR1 SGHVS, CDR2 FQNEAQ. The CDR3 consists of 14 residues. Trimming left V 5 bases short and J 4 bases short, with 14 bases between. The CDR3: CASSGIGRATEAFF. In DNA form, the CDR3 reads TGTGCCAGCAGCGGAATAGGGCGCGCCACTGAAGCTTTCTTT.

This clonotype was observed at least ten times. The chain links TRBV7-2 to TRBJ2-3; possibly TRBD2 for D (6 bases). The CDR3 length is 15 residues. The V gene lost 5 bases and the J gene lost 1 base, with 13 bases spanning the gap. CDR1 is SGHTA, CDR2 FQGNSA, per germline. CDR3 bases: TGTGCCAGCAGCCGCCCTAGCGCCCGCACAGATACGCAGTATTTT. Translating it yields CASSRPSARTDTQYF.

The rearrangement uses TRBV18 and TRBJ1-6; no clear D. Germline V lookup: CDR1 KGHSH, CDR2 LQKENI. V shed 4 bases and J shed 10 bases, with 11 bases lying between them. CDR3 length: 13 amino acids. The CDR3 sequence is CASSQGMGSPLHF. As DNA, the CDR3 is TGTGCCAGCTCACAGGGAATGGGATCACCCCTCCACTTT.

V and J are TRBV7-2 and TRBJ2-5, with TRBD1 matching over 9 bases. Germline V gene sequence: CDR1 SGHTA, CDR2 FQGNSA. The CDR3 length is 14 residues. Trimming cost V 6 bases and J 5 bases; bases outside gene matches: 7. In DNA form, the CDR3 reads TGTGCCAGCAGTCGCTCGGGACAGGGTGAGACCCAGTACTTC. It translates to CASSRSGQGETQYF.

This rearrangement joins TRBV20-1 to TRBJ2-5, with a possible D match to TRBD2 (6 bases). Deletions cut 5 bases from V and 2 bases from J, with 15 bases between. This CDR3 is built from 14 residues. CDR1 and CDR2 from the germline V gene are DFQATT and SNEGSKA (reference sequence). The CDR3 coding sequence is TGCAGTGCTCGGACCGGGACTCGTCAAGAGACCCAGTACTTC. Residues: CSARTGTRQETQYF.

This clonotype was observed a few times. The chain joins TRBV5-1 to TRBJ1-2, with D possibly being TRBD1 (5 bases). This CDR3 has 17 amino acids. Trimming removed 4 bases from V and 2 bases from J, with 21 bases in between. The germline gives CDR1 SGHRS, CDR2 YFSETQ. CDR3 nucleotide sequence: TGCGCCAGCAGCGACCTCGACGCCGGACACTCAAACTATGGCTACACCTTC. This gives the protein CASSDLDAGHSNYGYTF.

The table lists this clonotype with a few counts. The rearrangement uses TRBV18 and TRBJ2-7; possible D gene TRBD2, 5 bases. V was pared by 2 bases and J by 3 bases, with 14 bases between. The CDR3 is 15 residues long. Germline CDR1 KGHSH, CDR2 LQKENI. The CDR3 sequence is CASSPKAVTNYEQYF. The CDR3 DNA is TGTGCCAGCTCACCAAAAGCGGTGACTAACTACGAGCAGTACTTC.

The chain links TRBV6-6 to TRBJ2-7; tentatively, D is TRBD1 or TRBD2 (5 bases each). This CDR3 has 13 amino acids. V shed 0 bases and J shed 6 bases, with 9 bases lying between them. CDR1 is MNHNY and CDR2 is SVGAGI in the germline V gene (reference sequence). The CDR3 here is CASSYSRGVEQYF. The CDR3 DNA is TGTGCCAGCAGTTACTCGAGGGGAGTCGAGCAGTACTTC.

This clonotype was counted only a few times. The rearrangement uses TRBV3-1 and TRBJ2-1, with a tentative D call TRBD2 (6 bases). Germline-derived CDR1 and CDR2 are LGHDT and YNNKEL (reference sequence). Trimming took off 0 bases at V and 9 bases at J, with 15 bases between the two ends. The CDR3 has 15 residues. The CDR3 sequence is CASSQEASGRGEQFF. The CDR3 nucleotides are TGTGCCAGCAGCCAAGAAGCCAGCGGGCGAGGTGAGCAGTTCTTC.

This chain uses TRBV28 with TRBJ2-4; D is ambiguous. V was shortened by 5 bases and J by 0 bases, with 11 bases between the two germline ends. Germline V gene data show CDR1 as MDHEN and CDR2 as SYDVKM. CDR3 length equals 15 residues. CDR3 DNA sequence: TGTGCCAGCAGTCCCCTCCAAGGAGCCAAAAACATTCAGTACTTC. Translation gives CASSPLQGAKNIQYF.

The V gene is TRBV20-1, the J gene TRBJ2-5; 12 bases are shared with TRBD2. This CDR3 region has 15 residues. With V trimmed by 3 bases and J by 6 bases, 8 bases remained unmatched. The germline CDR1 and CDR2 sequences are DFQATT and SNEGSKA (reference sequence). The DNA of the CDR3 is TGCAGTGCTAGCCTCTCTAGCGGGGGGGCAAAGACCCAGTACTTC. It encodes CSASLSSGGAKTQYF.

The chain combines TRBV20-1 with TRBJ2-3; D not certain. This CDR3 is built from 14 residues. Germline V gene data show CDR1 as DFQATT and CDR2 as SNEGSKA (reference sequence). V shed 4 bases and J shed 5 bases, with 16 bases lying between them. This chain's CDR3 is CSATPKTSLDTQYF. CDR3 in DNA: TGCAGTGCTACGCCCAAAACGTCCCTAGATACGCAGTATTTT.

This sequence joins TRBV5-1 and TRBJ1-1; D may be TRBD1 (5 bases). This CDR3 spans 16 amino acids. V shed 2 bases and J shed 0 bases, with 14 bases lying between them. Germline CDR1 SGHRS, CDR2 YFSETQ. The CDR3 DNA follows: TGCGCCAGCAGCTTAACCGGGGCAGATCTGAACACTGAAGCTTTCTTT. It is translated as CASSLTGADLNTEAFF.

CDR3 sequence reads: CASAEGTDTEAFF. The DNA for the CDR3 is TGCGCCAGCGCCGAGGGGACGGACACTGAAGCTTTCTTT. The chain couples TRBV5-1 to TRBJ1-1; perhaps TRBD1 as D (5 bases). CDR1 is SGHRS and CDR2 is YFSETQ in the germline V gene. CDR3 size: 13 residues. V was cut by 7 bases and J by 3 bases, with 13 bases left in between.

This clonotype was detected many times. The chain recombines TRBV27 with TRBJ2-7; D is uncertain. Per germline, CDR1 MNHEY and CDR2 SMNVEV (reference sequence). The V gene lost 2 bases and the J gene lost 3 bases, with 8 bases spanning the gap. The CDR3 length is 13 residues. The CDR3 is CASSLNLGYEQYF. CDR3 bases: TGTGCCAGCAGTTTAAATCTTGGCTACGAGCAGTACTTC.

In this sample, this clonotype turned up many times. V and J are TRBV20-1 and TRBJ2-3; perhaps TRBD1 as D (6 bases). The CDR3 contains 15 residues. The V gene's germline CDR1 is DFQATT and CDR2 SNEGSKA (reference sequence). Trimming took 5 bases from V and 4 from J, leaving 19 bases between them. CDR3 DNA sequence: TGCAGTGCTTTTCGAAGAACAGGGAGCGCAGATACGCAGTATTTT. It codes for CSAFRRTGSADTQYF.

This rearrangement joins TRBV20-1 to TRBJ1-2, with 9 bases identical to TRBD1. CDR1 is DFQATT, CDR2 SNEGSKA, per germline (reference sequence). CDR3 size: 14 residues. Losses at the gene ends were 1 base for V and 10 bases for J; bases not matched to a gene: 10. CDR3 residues: CSARAWTGADVYTF. Here the CDR3 DNA reads TGCAGTGCTAGAGCCTGGACAGGGGCCGATGTCTACACCTTC.

The chain uses TRBV20-1 and TRBJ1-5; TRBD1 might be the D (6 bases). The V gene lost 5 bases and the J gene lost 0 bases, with 11 bases spanning the gap. The germline CDR1 and CDR2 sequences are DFQATT and SNEGSKA (reference sequence). The CDR3 spans 14 residues. CDR3 region: CSAEDRVSNQPQHF. CDR3 DNA sequence: TGCAGTGCTGAGGACAGAGTTAGCAATCAGCCCCAGCATTTT.

As regards this clonotype: A read error may explain this, as a much larger clone is one base away. The rearrangement joins TRBV7-8 to TRBJ2-5; 7 bases line up with TRBD1. This CDR3 spans 20 amino acids. The germline gives CDR1 SGHVS, CDR2 FQNEAQ. The CDR3 bases are TGTGCCGGCAGCTTAGATTTTTGGGGGCGACAGGGAACGGAGAAAGAGACCCAGTACTTC. Amino acids: CAGSLDFWGRQGTEKETQYF.

The chain recombines TRBV27 with TRBJ2-1; 7 nucleotides line up with TRBD1. Germline V gene data show CDR1 as MNHEY and CDR2 as SMNVEV (reference sequence). CDR3 size: 14 residues. The V segment lost 1 base and the J segment 5 bases; nucleotides outside the gene matches: 2. CDR3 in amino acids: CASSLLGQNNEQFF. The CDR3 coding sequence is TGTGCCAGCAGTTTATTGGGACAGAACAATGAGCAGTTCTTC.

The table lists this clonotype with a few counts. The V gene is TRBV20-1, the J gene TRBJ2-5, with 7 bases identical to TRBD2. Germline lookup yields CDR1 DFQATT and CDR2 SNEGSKA (reference sequence). The CDR3 loop spans 14 amino acids. J was trimmed by 5 bases and V by 0 bases; bases with no gene match: 6. The CDR3 nucleotides read TGCAGTGCTAGAGATGGGGGGGGAGGGGAGACCCAGTACTTC. Encoded protein: CSARDGGGGETQYF.

Notes on this clonotype: The junction departs from the called germline gene at one end, perhaps through a read error. The chain has TRBV15 and TRBJ1-1; D perhaps matches TRBD1 (5 bases). Germline CDR1 LNHNV, CDR2 YYDKDF (reference sequence). There are 15 residues in the CDR3. CDR3 sequence: CVTSRVDGGTTEAFF. CDR3 DNA sequence: TGTGTCACCAGCAGGGTAGATGGGGGTACCACTGAAGCTTTCTTT.

In its sample, this clonotype was seen many times. This sequence joins TRBV4-1 and TRBJ2-1; TRBD2 is a possible D gene (6 bases). With 3 bases removed from V and 8 bases from J, the gap between germline ends came to 23 bases. CDR3 size: 17 residues. Germline CDR1 is MGHRA and CDR2 is YSYEKL. In DNA form, the CDR3 reads TGCGCCAGCAGCCATCAAGGGACGGGACTCCTCCTGGATGAGCAGTTCTTC. It specifies CASSHQGTGLLLDEQFF.

The sample holds one count of this clonotype. V and J are TRBV5-6 and TRBJ2-7; 9 bases align to TRBD1. Germline CDR1 and CDR2: SGHDT and YYEEEE. The V gene end was trimmed by 5 bases and the J gene end by 2 bases; junction bases not matched to a gene: 11. The CDR3 has 16 residues. In DNA, the CDR3 is TGTGCCAGCAGTTTCGTTACGACAGGGGGACCCTACGAGCAGTACTTC. It translates to CASSFVTTGGPYEQYF.

This clonotype was recorded at least ten times. The chain combines TRBV2 with TRBJ2-7; TRBD1 matches 7 bases. V shed 4 bases and J 6 bases; nucleotides not matched to a gene: 6. Germline-derived CDR1 and CDR2 are SNHLY and FYNNEI. The CDR3 has 13 residues. CDR3 residues: CASSGTGFGEQYF. CDR3 in DNA: TGTGCCAGCAGTGGGACAGGTTTCGGCGAGCAGTACTTC.

This clonotype was observed a handful of times. The V gene is TRBV20-1, the J gene TRBJ2-6, with D unresolved. The CDR3 extends over 17 amino acids. CDR1 is DFQATT and CDR2 is SNEGSKA in the germline V gene (reference sequence). The V gene lost 5 bases and the J gene lost 0 bases, with 17 bases spanning the gap. Here the CDR3 DNA reads TGCAGTGCTTCCCCGGGTCCCCTGGGCTCTGGGGCCAACGTCCTGACTTTC. Amino acids: CSASPGPLGSGANVLTF.